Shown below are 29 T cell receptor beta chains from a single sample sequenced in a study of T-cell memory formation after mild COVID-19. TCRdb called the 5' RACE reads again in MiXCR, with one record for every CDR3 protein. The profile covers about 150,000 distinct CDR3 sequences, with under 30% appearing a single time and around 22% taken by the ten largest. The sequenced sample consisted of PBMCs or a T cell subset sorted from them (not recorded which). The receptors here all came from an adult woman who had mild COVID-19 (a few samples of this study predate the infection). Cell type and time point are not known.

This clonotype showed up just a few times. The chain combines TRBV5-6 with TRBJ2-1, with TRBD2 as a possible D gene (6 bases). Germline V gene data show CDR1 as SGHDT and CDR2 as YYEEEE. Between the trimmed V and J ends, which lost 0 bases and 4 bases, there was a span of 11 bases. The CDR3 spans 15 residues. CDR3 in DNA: TGTGCCAGCAGCTTGGACGGGAGCGCGTACAATGAGCAGTTCTTC. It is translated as CASSLDGSAYNEQFF.

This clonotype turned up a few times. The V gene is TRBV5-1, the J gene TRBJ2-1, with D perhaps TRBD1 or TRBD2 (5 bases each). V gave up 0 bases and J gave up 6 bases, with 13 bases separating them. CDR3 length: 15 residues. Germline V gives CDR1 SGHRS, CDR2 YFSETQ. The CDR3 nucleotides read TGCGCCAGCAGCTTGGATCCCGGTGGGGGCAATGAGCAGTTCTTC. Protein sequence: CASSLDPGGGNEQFF.

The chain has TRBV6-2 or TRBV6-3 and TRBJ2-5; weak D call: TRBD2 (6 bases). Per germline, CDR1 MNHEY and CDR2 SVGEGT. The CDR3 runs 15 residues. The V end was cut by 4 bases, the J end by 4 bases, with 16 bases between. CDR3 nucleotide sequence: TGTGCCAGCAGTTTCGGGGGAGGAAGTGGAGAGACCCAGTACTTC. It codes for CASSFGGGSGETQYF.

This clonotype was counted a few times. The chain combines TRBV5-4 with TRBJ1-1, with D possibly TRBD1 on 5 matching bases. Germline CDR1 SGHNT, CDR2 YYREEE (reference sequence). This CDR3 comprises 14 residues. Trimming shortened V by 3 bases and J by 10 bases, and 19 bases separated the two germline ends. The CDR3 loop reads CASSSDGTFDPAFF. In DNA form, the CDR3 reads TGTGCCAGCAGCTCGGATGGGACTTTTGACCCAGCTTTCTTT.

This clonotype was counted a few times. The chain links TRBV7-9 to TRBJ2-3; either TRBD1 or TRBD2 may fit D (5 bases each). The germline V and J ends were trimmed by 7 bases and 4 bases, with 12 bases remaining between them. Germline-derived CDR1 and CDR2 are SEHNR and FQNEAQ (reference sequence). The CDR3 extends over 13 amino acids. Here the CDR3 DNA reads TGTGCCAGCAATGATCCGGGACCAGATACGCAGTATTTT. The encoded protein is CASNDPGPDTQYF.

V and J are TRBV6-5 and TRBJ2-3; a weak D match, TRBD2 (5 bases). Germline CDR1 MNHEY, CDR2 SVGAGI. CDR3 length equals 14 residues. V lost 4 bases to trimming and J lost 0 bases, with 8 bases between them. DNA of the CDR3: TGTGCCAGCAGTTTAGCGCCCAGCACAGATACGCAGTATTTT. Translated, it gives CASSLAPSTDTQYF.

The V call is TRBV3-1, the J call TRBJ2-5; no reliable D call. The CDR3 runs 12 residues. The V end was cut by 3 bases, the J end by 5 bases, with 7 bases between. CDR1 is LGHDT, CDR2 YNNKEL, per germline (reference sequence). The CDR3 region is CASSQGSETQYF. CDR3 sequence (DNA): TGTGCCAGCAGCCAGGGATCTGAGACCCAGTACTTC.

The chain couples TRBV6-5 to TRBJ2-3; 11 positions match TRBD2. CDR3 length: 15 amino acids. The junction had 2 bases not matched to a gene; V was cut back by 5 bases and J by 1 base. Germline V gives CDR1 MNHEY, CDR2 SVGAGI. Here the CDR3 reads CASSTTSGGTDTQYF. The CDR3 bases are TGTGCCAGCAGTACGACTAGCGGGGGCACAGATACGCAGTATTTT.

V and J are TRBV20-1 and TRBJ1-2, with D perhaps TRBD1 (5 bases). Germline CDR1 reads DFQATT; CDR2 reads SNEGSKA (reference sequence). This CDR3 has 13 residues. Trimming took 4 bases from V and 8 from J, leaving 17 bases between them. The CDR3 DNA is TGCAGTGCTAAGTCAGGGATCGACGGCGGCTACACCTTC. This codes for CSAKSGIDGGYTF.

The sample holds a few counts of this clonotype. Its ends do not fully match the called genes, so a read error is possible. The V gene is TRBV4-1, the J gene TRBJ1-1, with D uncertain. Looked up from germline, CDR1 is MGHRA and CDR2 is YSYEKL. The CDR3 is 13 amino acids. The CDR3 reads CASRPERNTEAFF. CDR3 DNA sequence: TGCGCCAGCAGGCCGGAAAGGAACACTGAGGCTTTCTTT.

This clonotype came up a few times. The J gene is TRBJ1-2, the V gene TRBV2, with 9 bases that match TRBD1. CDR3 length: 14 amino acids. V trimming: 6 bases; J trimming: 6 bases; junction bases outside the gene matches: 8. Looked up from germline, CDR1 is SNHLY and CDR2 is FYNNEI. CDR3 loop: CASSGTGRIDGYTF. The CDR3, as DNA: TGTGCCAGCAGCGGGACAGGGAGGATCGATGGCTACACCTTC.

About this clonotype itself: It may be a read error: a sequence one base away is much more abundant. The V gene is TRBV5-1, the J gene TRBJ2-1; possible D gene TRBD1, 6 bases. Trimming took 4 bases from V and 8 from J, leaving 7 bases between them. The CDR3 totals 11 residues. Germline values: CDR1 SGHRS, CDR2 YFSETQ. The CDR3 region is CASSQGYEQFF. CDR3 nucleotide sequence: TGCGCCAGCAGCCAGGGGTATGAGCAGTTCTTC.

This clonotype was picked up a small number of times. The CDR3 sequence: CASSDSGSSGIQYF. The DNA for the CDR3 is TGTGCCAGCAGTGACTCGGGTTCCTCAGGCATTCAGTACTTC. The rearrangement joins TRBV6-4 to TRBJ2-4, with no clear D. V lost 0 bases to trimming and J lost 9 bases, with 12 bases between them. This CDR3 contains 14 residues. The germline V gene has CDR1 MRHNA and CDR2 SNTAGT.

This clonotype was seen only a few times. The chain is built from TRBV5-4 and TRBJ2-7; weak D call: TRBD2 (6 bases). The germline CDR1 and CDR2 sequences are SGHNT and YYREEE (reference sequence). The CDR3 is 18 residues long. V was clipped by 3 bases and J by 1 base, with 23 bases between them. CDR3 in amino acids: CASSSAGGGHSGSYEQYF. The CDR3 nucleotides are TGTGCCAGCAGCTCCGCCGGCGGAGGGCATTCGGGGTCCTACGAGCAGTACTTC.

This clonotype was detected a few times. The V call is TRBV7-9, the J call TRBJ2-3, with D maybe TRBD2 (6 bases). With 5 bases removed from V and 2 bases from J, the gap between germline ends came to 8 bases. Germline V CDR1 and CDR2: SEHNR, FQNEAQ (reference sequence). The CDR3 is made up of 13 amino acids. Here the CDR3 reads CASSRGDTDTQYF. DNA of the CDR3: TGTGCCAGCAGCCGCGGGGACACAGATACGCAGTATTTT.

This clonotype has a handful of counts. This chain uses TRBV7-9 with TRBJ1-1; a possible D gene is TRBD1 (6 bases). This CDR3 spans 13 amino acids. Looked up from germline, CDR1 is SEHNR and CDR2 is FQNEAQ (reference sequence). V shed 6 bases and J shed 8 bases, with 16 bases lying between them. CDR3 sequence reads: CASSFFTGTEAFF. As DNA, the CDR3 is TGTGCCAGCAGTTTTTTTACCGGGACAGAAGCTTTCTTT.

The CDR3 DNA follows: TGCGCCAGCAGCCAAGATGGGACAGTCCACGAGCAGTACTTC. It translates to CASSQDGTVHEQYF. The V call is TRBV4-3, the J call TRBJ2-7, with TRBD1 identical over 7 bases. The CDR3 runs to 14 residues. V dropped 0 bases and J dropped 5; count of bases not matched to a gene: 4. The germline gives CDR1 LGHNA, CDR2 YSLEER.

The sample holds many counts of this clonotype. For the CDR3, the DNA is TGTGCCAGCAGCCCCAAGACCTGGGATGAGCAGTTCTTC. Translating gives CASSPKTWDEQFF. The chain has TRBV7-9 and TRBJ2-1, with no clear D. Germline CDR1 and CDR2: SEHNR and FQNEAQ (reference sequence). Trimming removed 5 bases from V and 8 bases from J, with 13 bases in between. The CDR3 has 13 residues.

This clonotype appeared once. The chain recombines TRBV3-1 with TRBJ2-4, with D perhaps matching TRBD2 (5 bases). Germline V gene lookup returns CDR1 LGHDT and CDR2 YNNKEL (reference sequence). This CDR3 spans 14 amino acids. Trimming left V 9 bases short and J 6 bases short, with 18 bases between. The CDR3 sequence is CASGEQTTGNIQYF. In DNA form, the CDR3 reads TGTGCCAGTGGGGAGCAGACGACCGGAAACATTCAGTACTTC.

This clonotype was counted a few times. The CDR3 bases are TGTGCCAGCAGCCAAGATTGGGTTGGCCAGCCCCAGCATTTT. This translates into CASSQDWVGQPQHF. The chain couples TRBV4-2 to TRBJ1-5; D uncertain. The CDR3 contains 14 residues. The germline gives CDR1 LGHNA, CDR2 YNFKEQ. V was cut by 0 bases and J by 7 bases, with 10 bases left in between.

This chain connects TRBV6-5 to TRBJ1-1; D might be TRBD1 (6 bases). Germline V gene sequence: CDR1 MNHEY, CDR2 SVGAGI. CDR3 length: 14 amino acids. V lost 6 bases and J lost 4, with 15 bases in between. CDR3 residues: CASSLQGVVTEAFF. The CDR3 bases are TGTGCCAGCAGCCTACAGGGTGTGGTCACTGAAGCTTTCTTT.

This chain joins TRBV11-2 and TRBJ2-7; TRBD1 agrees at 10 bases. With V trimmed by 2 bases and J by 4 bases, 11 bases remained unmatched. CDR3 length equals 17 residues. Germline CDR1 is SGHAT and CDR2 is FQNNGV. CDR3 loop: CASSLTIRDRGIYEQYF. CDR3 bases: TGTGCCAGCAGCTTAACGATACGGGACAGGGGAATTTACGAGCAGTACTTC.

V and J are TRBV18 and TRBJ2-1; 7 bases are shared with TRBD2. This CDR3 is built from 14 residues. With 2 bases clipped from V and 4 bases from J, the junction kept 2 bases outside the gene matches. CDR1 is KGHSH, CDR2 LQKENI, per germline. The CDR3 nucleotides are TGTGCCAGCTCACCAGACGGGGGGTACAATGAGCAGTTCTTC. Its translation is CASSPDGGYNEQFF.

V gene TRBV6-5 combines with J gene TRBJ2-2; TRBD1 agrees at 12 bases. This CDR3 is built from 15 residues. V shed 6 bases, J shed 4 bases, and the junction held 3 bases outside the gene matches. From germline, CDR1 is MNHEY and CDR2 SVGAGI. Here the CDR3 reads CASREGQGATGELFF. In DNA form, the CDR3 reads TGTGCCAGCAGGGAGGGACAGGGGGCCACCGGGGAGCTGTTTTTT.

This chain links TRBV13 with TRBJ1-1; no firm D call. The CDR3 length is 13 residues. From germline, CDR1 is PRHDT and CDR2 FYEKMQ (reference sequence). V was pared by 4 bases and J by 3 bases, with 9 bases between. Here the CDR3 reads CASSSGRDTEAFF. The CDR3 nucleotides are TGTGCCAGCAGCTCTGGACGGGACACTGAAGCTTTCTTT.

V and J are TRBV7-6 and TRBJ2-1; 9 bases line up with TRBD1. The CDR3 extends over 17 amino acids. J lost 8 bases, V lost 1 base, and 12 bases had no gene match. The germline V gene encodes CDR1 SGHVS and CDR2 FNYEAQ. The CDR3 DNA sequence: TGTGCCAGCAGCTTAGGGGGGACAGGGAGCCCTTGGGATGAGCAGTTCTTC. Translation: CASSLGGTGSPWDEQFF.

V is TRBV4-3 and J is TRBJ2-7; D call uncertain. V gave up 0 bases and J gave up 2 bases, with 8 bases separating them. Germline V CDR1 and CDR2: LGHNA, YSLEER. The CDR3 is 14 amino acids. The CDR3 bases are TGCGCCAGCAGCCAAGATAAGGTTACCTACGAGCAGTACTTC. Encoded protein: CASSQDKVTYEQYF.

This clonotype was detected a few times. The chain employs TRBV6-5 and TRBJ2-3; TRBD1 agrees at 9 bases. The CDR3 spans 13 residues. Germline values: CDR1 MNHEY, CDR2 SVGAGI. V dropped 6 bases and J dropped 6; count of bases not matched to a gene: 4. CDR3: CASSHTGGDTQYF. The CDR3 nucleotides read TGTGCCAGCAGCCACACAGGGGGCGATACGCAGTATTTT.

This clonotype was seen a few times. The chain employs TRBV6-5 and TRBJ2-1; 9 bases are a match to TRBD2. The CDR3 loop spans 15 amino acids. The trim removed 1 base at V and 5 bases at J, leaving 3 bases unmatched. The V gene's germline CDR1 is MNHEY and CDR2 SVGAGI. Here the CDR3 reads CASSYLVAGDNEQFF. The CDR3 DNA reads TGTGCCAGCAGTTACTTGGTAGCGGGGGACAATGAGCAGTTCTTC.